This TCR beta chain was sequenced for a study of PD-L1 blockade in urothelial cancer. Study as a whole: The authors examined blood 3 weeks (second dose) and 6 weeks after treatment start.

This table comes from immunoSEQ multiplex PCR, and its TCRdb copy is limited to in-frame clones, with some not included. The table lists roughly 67,000 clones, 86% of them singletons. The sample's time point: pretreatment peripheral blood. This clone appeared a single time. Its antigen remains unknown. A junction end diverges from the germline sequence, so it may reflect a read error. Study findings and constraints: Expansion of tumor-associated blood clones at 3 weeks was greater in durable-benefit patients.

The CDR3 totals 14 residues. Germline V gene sequence: CDR1 SSHAT, CDR2 FNYEAQ (reference sequence). Specimen: PBMCs, collected around atezolizumab (anti-PD-L1) treatment. The receptor was derived from a man in his sixties with urothelial cancer. The genes are TRBV7-7 and TRBJ2-5; D perhaps matches TRBD2 (6 bases). The CDR3 DNA reads TGTGCTAGCAGCCGGGAGTTGAACCGGGAGACCCAGTACTTC. This encodes CASSRELNRETQYF.